This is a list of T cell receptor beta chains from one sample in a study of T cell responses to AZD1222 COVID-19 vaccine. Clones were read by immunoSEQ multiplex PCR, and TCRdb kept only the in-frame ones, dropping some. The table has about 140,000 clones, about nine tenths seen once. The sample consisted of peripheral blood, taken on day 0 of AZD1222 vaccination. The receptors shown here come from an adult in good health. CDR3s include the opening cysteine and the closing phenylalanine or tryptophan. Fields, in order: J gene, V gene, CDR3 protein.

>TRBJ1-1|TRBV7-2
CASSPVRGDRGGTEAFF
>TRBJ1-1|TRBV5-4
CASSLVGIGNEAFF
>TRBJ1-1|TRBV14
CASSQRTGLNTEAFF
>TRBJ2-6|TRBV12-5
CASGLQNRGLVLAGANVLTF
>TRBJ2-1|TRBV11-3
CASSLDRGGSKGNEQFF
>TRBJ2-3|TRBV7-9
CASSYGGTDTQYF
>TRBJ2-2|TRBV2
CASRTSGNTGELFF
>TRBJ2-6|TRBV19
CATGQGASGANVLTF
>TRBJ1-1|TRBV7-6
CASSLGQLNTEAFF
>TRBJ2-3|TRBV7-2
CASRAQGNTQYF